The 19 T cell receptor beta chains below come from one sample, sequenced in a study of T-cell reconstitution after alpha-beta-depleted transplantation in children. During its preparation, the TCRbeta library received unique molecular identifiers. TCRdb recomputed calls from the PCR reads with MiXCR, one row per CDR3 protein. Of around 800,000 distinct CDR3 sequences in the sample, 15% to 20% were seen once. The specimen was PBMCs, mostly from graft donor cells, collected 360 days after TCRalphabeta/CD19-depleted stem cell transplant. These TCRs come from a male patient aged 10 to 17 who had a stem cell transplant for acute lymphoblastic leukemia, so the T cells may come from the graft donor.

The J gene is TRBJ1-1, the V gene TRBV20-1, with D unclear. Germline lookup yields CDR1 DFQATT and CDR2 SNEGSKA (reference sequence). Between the trimmed V and J ends, which lost 3 bases and 3 bases, there was a span of 14 bases. The CDR3 contains 14 residues. DNA of the CDR3: TGCAGTGCTAGGAAAATGGAACGGGACACTGAAGCTTTCTTT. Translated, it gives CSARKMERDTEAFF.

This clonotype was seen more than once but under ten times. The genes are TRBV12-3 or TRBV12-4 and TRBJ1-6; D call uncertain. Trimming removed 1 base from V and 8 bases from J, with 3 bases in between. The CDR3 runs 12 residues. CDR3 bases: TGTGCCAGCAGTTTAGACTATTCACCCCTCCACTTT. Amino acids: CASSLDYSPLHF.

CDR3 residues: CASSLIANHPTMDTQYF. CDR3 nucleotide sequence: TGCGCCAGCAGCTTGATCGCTAACCACCCAACGATGGATACGCAGTATTTT. The V and J genes are TRBV5-1 and TRBJ2-3; D remains unclear. The CDR3 length is 17 residues. Trimming took 1 base from V and 6 from J, leaving 21 bases between them. The germline gives CDR1 SGHRS, CDR2 YFSETQ.

The rearrangement links TRBV28 to TRBJ2-1; TRBD2 aligns across 13 bases. J lost 7 bases, V lost 6 bases, and 12 bases had no gene match. This CDR3 spans 17 amino acids. CDR1 is MDHEN and CDR2 is SYDVKM in the germline V gene. CDR3 bases: TGTGCCAGCAGGACTAGCGGGAGGACAGTTCTTTGGAATGAGCAGTTCTTC. Its translation is CASRTSGRTVLWNEQFF. Together with reference TRBV28 and TRBJ2-1, the CDR3 gives the full variable domain: DVKVTQSSRYLVKRTGEKVFLECVQDMDHENMFWYRQDPGLGLRLIYFSYDVKMKEKGDIPEGYSVSREKKERFSLILESASTNQTSMYLCASRTSGRTVLWNEQFFGPGTRLTVL.

V and J are TRBV12-3 or TRBV12-4 and TRBJ2-4, with D possibly being TRBD2 (6 bases). V dropped 2 bases and J dropped 3 bases, with 14 bases sitting between them. This CDR3 is 16 amino acids long. CDR3 protein: CASSLTAWRGKNIQYF. The CDR3 coding sequence is TGTGCCAGCAGTTTAACGGCTTGGAGGGGCAAAAACATTCAGTACTTC.

The J gene is TRBJ2-7, the V gene TRBV7-6; TRBD2 agrees at 9 bases. Germline assignment: CDR1 SGHVS and CDR2 FNYEAQ. The CDR3 spans 16 residues. J was trimmed by 2 bases and V by 1 base; bases with no gene match: 6. DNA for the CDR3: TGTGCCAGCAGCTTAGGGGTAGCGGGAGAGACCTACGAGCAGTACTTC. It specifies CASSLGVAGETYEQYF.

This clonotype has only a few counts. V and J are TRBV20-1 and TRBJ2-5, with unresolved D. In germline, CDR1 is DFQATT, CDR2 SNEGSKA (reference sequence). The CDR3 is 13 amino acids. Trimming pared 2 bases from V and 1 base from J, leaving 8 bases between. CDR3 amino acids: CSARPQTQETQYF. The CDR3 DNA reads TGCAGTGCTAGACCTCAGACCCAAGAGACCCAGTACTTC.

This clonotype was detected a few times. The V gene is TRBV12-3 or TRBV12-4, the J gene TRBJ2-1; D is uncertain. The V end lost 6 bases, the J end lost 7 bases, and 16 bases lay between the germline ends. This CDR3 comprises 14 residues. In DNA, the CDR3 is TGTGCCAGCAGCCCCCGAGTGTCGAATAATGAGCAGTTCTTC. This codes for CASSPRVSNNEQFF.

This clonotype was seen more than once but under ten times. The chain couples TRBV4-1 to TRBJ1-1, with 10 nucleotides matching TRBD1. CDR1 is MGHRA, CDR2 YSYEKL, per germline. Germline trimming cut 0 bases from V and 0 bases from J; bases unmatched to any gene: 10. The CDR3 loop spans 19 amino acids. As DNA, the CDR3 is TGCGCCAGCAGCCAAGAGTGGCTTTGGGACAGGGGATTGAACACTGAAGCTTTCTTT. This encodes CASSQEWLWDRGLNTEAFF.

This clonotype was observed a single time. The chain uses TRBV27 and TRBJ2-7; 12 nucleotides align to TRBD2. The ends lost 7 bases at V and 4 bases at J; junction bases unmatched: 8. The CDR3 runs 15 residues. Per the germline V gene, CDR1 is MNHEY and CDR2 is SMNVEV (reference sequence). In DNA, the CDR3 is TGTGCCAGCAACTCAGGACTAGCGGGATTATACGAGCAGTACTTC. It is translated as CASNSGLAGLYEQYF.

The sample holds many counts of this clonotype. CDR3 nucleotide sequence: TGCAGCTCCCGTTTTGGGAGTGGCACAGATACGCAGTATTTT. It is translated as CSSRFGSGTDTQYF. The rearrangement joins TRBV29-1 to TRBJ2-3, with D possibly matching TRBD2 (5 bases). The CDR3 sequence is 14 residues long. The V gene's germline CDR1 is SQVTM and CDR2 ANQGSEA. Trimming stripped 8 bases from V and 1 base from J, with 16 bases between.

This clonotype was seen more than once but under ten times. The chain has TRBV27 and TRBJ2-5; D unresolved. The CDR3 runs to 13 residues. Deletions cut 0 bases from V and 5 bases from J, with 7 bases between. The germline CDR1 and CDR2 sequences are MNHEY and SMNVEV (reference sequence). As DNA, the CDR3 is TGTGCCAGCAGTTTATCAGTTGGGGAGACCCAGTACTTC. It codes for CASSLSVGETQYF.

This clonotype was counted only a few times. V usage is TRBV10-3 and J usage is TRBJ2-6; D may be TRBD2 (5 bases). The CDR3 loop spans 16 amino acids. Germline CDR1 and CDR2: ENHRY and SYGVKD. V was shortened by 10 bases and J by 4 bases, with 20 bases between the two germline ends. CDR3 loop: CASRSPGNAGANVLTF. The DNA for the CDR3 is TGTGCCAGCAGAAGTCCGGGGAACGCCGGGGCCAACGTCCTGACTTTC.

This sequence joins TRBV6-5 and TRBJ1-5; no reliable D call. The V gene's germline CDR1 is MNHEY and CDR2 SVGAGI. This CDR3 region has 13 residues. The V gene lost 0 bases and the J gene lost 11 bases, with 11 bases spanning the gap. This chain's CDR3 is CASSYSSTGTQHF. Here the CDR3 DNA reads TGTGCCAGCAGTTACTCGTCCACCGGGACCCAGCATTTT.

V gene TRBV13 combines with J gene TRBJ2-2; 10 positions agree with TRBD1. J was trimmed by 6 bases and V by 5 bases; bases with no gene match: 6. The CDR3 is 15 amino acids. In germline, CDR1 is PRHDT, CDR2 FYEKMQ (reference sequence). The CDR3 region has the DNA TGTGCCAGCAGCCCCCGGACAGGGGGGGCCGGGGAGCTGTTTTTT. Its translation: CASSPRTGGAGELFF.

The chain employs TRBV20-1 and TRBJ1-3; D not certain. The length of the CDR3 is 21 residues. CDR1 and CDR2 (germline): DFQATT, SNEGSKA (reference sequence). Trimming stripped 6 bases from V and 0 bases from J, with 33 bases between. CDR3 nucleotides: TGCAGTGCCGCCATAGAATATCCGGGAATCCTTGGCGTTCGCTCTGGAAACACCATATATTTT. Protein sequence: CSAAIEYPGILGVRSGNTIYF.

The chain uses TRBV2 and TRBJ2-7, with D tentatively TRBD1 or TRBD2 (5 bases each). V gave up 6 bases and J gave up 3 bases, with 9 bases separating them. Per germline, CDR1 SNHLY and CDR2 FYNNEI. The CDR3 sequence is 12 residues long. CDR3 DNA sequence: TGTGCCAGCAGGGGGGACGGCTACGAGCAGTACTTC. Translated, it gives CASRGDGYEQYF.

The V call is TRBV7-8, the J call TRBJ2-3; D is possibly TRBD1 or TRBD2 (5 bases each). The CDR3 loop spans 15 amino acids. V lost 3 bases and J lost 2, with 12 bases in between. Germline V gives CDR1 SGHVS, CDR2 FQNEAQ. The DNA for the CDR3 is TGTGCCAGCAGCTTGCGACGGGACCCCACAGATACGCAGTATTTT. It yields the protein CASSLRRDPTDTQYF. Variable domain in full (rest from reference TRBV7-8 and TRBJ2-3): GAGVSQSPRYKVAKRGQDVALRCDPISGHVSLFWYQQALGQGPEFLTYFQNEAQLDKSGLPSDRFFAERPEGSVSTLKIQRTQQEDSAVYLCASSLRRDPTDTQYFGPGTRLTVL.

The J gene is TRBJ2-5, the V gene TRBV7-7; D not resolved. Germline V gives CDR1 SSHAT, CDR2 FNYEAQ (reference sequence). With 4 bases removed from V and 5 bases from J, the gap between germline ends came to 14 bases. CDR3 length: 14 amino acids. CDR3 nucleotides: TGTGCCAGCAGCTCTAATTTCGGGCGCGAGACCCAGTACTTC. Translation gives CASSSNFGRETQYF.